This T cell receptor beta chain was documented in a study of cytomegalovirus exposure and HLA in healthy donors. Study observations and caveats: The authors enumerated over 150 TCR beta chains as linked to cytomegalovirus. The classifier reportedly diagnosed cytomegalovirus status with high sensitivity and specificity.

Sequencing was performed with immunoSEQ multiplex PCR; in TCRdb, only in-frame clones are kept and a portion is missing. The sample includes 150,000 to 200,000 clones, 86% of them seen just once. CDR1 and CDR2 (germline): SGHRS, YFSETQ. The CDR3 runs 10 residues. V was clipped by 2 bases and J by 8 bases, with 4 bases between them. The sample holds a few counts of this clone. Its matching antigen is unknown. The sequence derives from a man between 25 and 39 years old in good health and CMV-seropositive. The material sequenced was PBMCs. The gene calls are TRBV5-1 and TRBJ1-2; no definite D call. The CDR3 protein is CASSFEGYTF. The CDR3 DNA reads as TGCGCCAGCAGCTTTGAAGGCTACACCTTC.